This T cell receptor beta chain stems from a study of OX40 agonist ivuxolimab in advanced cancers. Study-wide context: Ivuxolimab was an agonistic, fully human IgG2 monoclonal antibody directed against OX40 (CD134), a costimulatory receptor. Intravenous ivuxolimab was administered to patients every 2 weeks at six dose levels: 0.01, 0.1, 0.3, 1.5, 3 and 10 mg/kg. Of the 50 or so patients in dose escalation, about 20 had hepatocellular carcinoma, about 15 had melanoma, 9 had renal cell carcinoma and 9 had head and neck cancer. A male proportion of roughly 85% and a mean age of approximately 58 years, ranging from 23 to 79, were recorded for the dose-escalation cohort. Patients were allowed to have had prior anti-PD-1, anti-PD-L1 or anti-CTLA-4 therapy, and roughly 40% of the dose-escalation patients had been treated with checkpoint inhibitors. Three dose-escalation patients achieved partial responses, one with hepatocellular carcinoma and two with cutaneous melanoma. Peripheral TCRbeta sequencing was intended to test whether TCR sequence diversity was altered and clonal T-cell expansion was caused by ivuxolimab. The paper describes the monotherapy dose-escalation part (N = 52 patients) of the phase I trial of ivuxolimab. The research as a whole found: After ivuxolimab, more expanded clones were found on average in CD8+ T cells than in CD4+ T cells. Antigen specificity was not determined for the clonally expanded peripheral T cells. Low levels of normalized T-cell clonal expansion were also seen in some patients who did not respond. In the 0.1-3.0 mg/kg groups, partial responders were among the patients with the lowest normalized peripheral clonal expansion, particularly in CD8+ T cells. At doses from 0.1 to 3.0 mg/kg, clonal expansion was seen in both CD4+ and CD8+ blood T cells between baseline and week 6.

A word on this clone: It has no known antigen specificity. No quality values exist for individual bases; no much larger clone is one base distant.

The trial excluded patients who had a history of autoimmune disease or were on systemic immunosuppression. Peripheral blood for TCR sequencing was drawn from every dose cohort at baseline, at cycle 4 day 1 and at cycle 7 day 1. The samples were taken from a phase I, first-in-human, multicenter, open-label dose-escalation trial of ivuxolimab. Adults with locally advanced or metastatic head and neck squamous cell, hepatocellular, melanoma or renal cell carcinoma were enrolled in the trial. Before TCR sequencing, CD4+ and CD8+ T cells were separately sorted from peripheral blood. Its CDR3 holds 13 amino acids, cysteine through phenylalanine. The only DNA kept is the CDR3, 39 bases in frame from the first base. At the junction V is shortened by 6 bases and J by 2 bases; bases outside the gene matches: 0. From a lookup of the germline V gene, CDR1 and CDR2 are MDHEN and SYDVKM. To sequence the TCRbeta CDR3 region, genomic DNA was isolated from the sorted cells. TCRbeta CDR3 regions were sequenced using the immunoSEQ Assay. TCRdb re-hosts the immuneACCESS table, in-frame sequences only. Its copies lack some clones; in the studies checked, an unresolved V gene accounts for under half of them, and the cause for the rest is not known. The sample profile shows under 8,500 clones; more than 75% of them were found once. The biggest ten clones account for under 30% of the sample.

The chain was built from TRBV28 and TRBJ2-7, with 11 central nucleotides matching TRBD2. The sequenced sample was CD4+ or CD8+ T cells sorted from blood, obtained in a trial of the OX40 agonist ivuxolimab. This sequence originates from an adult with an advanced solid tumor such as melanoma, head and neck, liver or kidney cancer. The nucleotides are TGTGCCAGCAGACTAGCGGGAGCCTACGAGCAGTACTTC. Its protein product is CASRLAGAYEQYF.